One and the same sample provided the 31 T cell receptor beta chains below, sequenced in a study of long-term antiretroviral therapy in people with HIV. Runs used v3.0 of the immunoSEQ assay and were done at survey level. This table comes from immunoSEQ multiplex PCR, and its TCRdb copy is limited to in-frame clones, with some not included. The table records some 16,000 clones, around 82% of them present only once. The input for sequencing was unsorted PBMCs, taken 0.1 years before starting antiretroviral therapy. The receptors come from a man between 18 and 35 years old with HIV.

The chain links TRBV4-1 to TRBJ1-1; TRBD1 matches at 10 bases. This CDR3 comprises 15 residues. Germline loops: CDR1 MGHRA, CDR2 YSYEKL. Trimming at V came to 5 bases and at J to 3 bases, leaving 6 bases not matched to a gene. This chain's CDR3 is CASSDRQGADTEAFF. The CDR3 coding sequence is TGCGCCAGCAGCGACCGACAGGGGGCGGACACTGAAGCTTTCTTT.

This clone was counted only a few times. The V call is TRBV27, the J call TRBJ2-7; D remains ambiguous. The CDR3 sequence is 13 residues long. Germline V gene data show CDR1 as MNHEY and CDR2 as SMNVEV (reference sequence). V shed 5 bases and J shed 1 base, with 9 bases lying between them. This chain's CDR3 is CASSVRVSYEQYF. CDR3 nucleotide sequence: TGTGCCAGCAGTGTAAGGGTTTCCTACGAGCAGTACTTC.

V usage is TRBV19 and J usage is TRBJ2-3, with 12 bases fitting TRBD2. J was trimmed by 4 bases and V by 9 bases; bases with no gene match: 2. Germline CDR1 reads LNHDA; CDR2 reads SQIVND (reference sequence). The CDR3 runs 13 residues. The CDR3 loop reads CASGLAGPDTQYF. The CDR3 bases are TGTGCCAGCGGACTAGCGGGACCAGATACGCAGTATTTT.

This rearrangement joins TRBV6-5 to TRBJ1-2; possibly TRBD1 for D (5 bases). Germline V gives CDR1 MNHEY, CDR2 SVGAGI. Trimming took off 6 bases at V and 4 bases at J, with 9 bases between the two ends. The CDR3 is made up of 12 amino acids. The CDR3 here is CASSPDTYGYTF. The CDR3 bases are TGTGCCAGCAGCCCGGACACCTATGGCTACACCTTC.

This chain links TRBV4-3 with TRBJ1-5; 7 nucleotides agree with TRBD1. V lost 0 bases to trimming and J lost 4 bases; unmatched junction nucleotides: 6. Germline V gives CDR1 LGHNA, CDR2 YSLEER. This CDR3 is built from 16 residues. CDR3 region: CASSQDTWDRNQPQHF. CDR3 sequence (DNA): TGCGCCAGCAGCCAAGATACCTGGGACAGAAATCAGCCCCAGCATTTT.

The chain joins TRBV6-5 to TRBJ1-2; D gene ambiguous. CDR3 length: 13 residues. The V end lost 6 bases, the J end lost 4 bases, and 12 bases lay between the germline ends. Germline V gene lookup returns CDR1 MNHEY and CDR2 SVGAGI. CDR3 region: CASSEGWSYGYTF. As DNA, the CDR3 is TGTGCCAGCAGCGAGGGCTGGAGCTATGGCTACACCTTC.

The V and J genes are TRBV20-1 and TRBJ2-3; D is ambiguous. The germline V gene has CDR1 DFQATT and CDR2 SNEGSKA (reference sequence). Between the trimmed V and J ends, which lost 7 bases and 1 base, there was a span of 6 bases. The CDR3 sequence is 11 residues long. CDR3 sequence (DNA): TGCAGTGTGTGGCGCACAGATACGCAGTATTTT. Protein product: CSVWRTDTQYF.

V and J are TRBV19 and TRBJ2-3, with a tentative D call TRBD1 (5 bases). Germline CDR1 reads LNHDA; CDR2 reads SQIVND (reference sequence). The V gene lost 5 bases and the J gene lost 2 bases, with 11 bases spanning the gap. The CDR3 length is 14 residues. CDR3 nucleotide sequence: TGTGCCAGTAGTCAAGGGGAAGACACAGATACGCAGTATTTT. It is translated as CASSQGEDTDTQYF. The whole variable domain, filled in from reference TRBV19 and TRBJ2-3, reads DGGITQSPKYLFRKEGQNVTLSCEQNLNHDAMYWYRQDPGQGLRLIYYSQIVNDFQKGDIAEGYSVSREKKESFPLTVTSAQKNPTAFYLCASSQGEDTDTQYFGPGTRLTVL.

The V gene is TRBV6-1, the J gene TRBJ1-4, with a weak D call TRBD1 (6 bases). CDR3 length equals 18 residues. Germline loops: CDR1 MNHNS, CDR2 SASEGT. V gave up 3 bases and J gave up 2 bases, with 19 bases separating them. The CDR3 bases are TGTGCCAGCAGTGAGCCCCAATCGGTGGGACATACTAATGAAAAACTGTTTTTT. Protein: CASSEPQSVGHTNEKLFF.

The V gene is TRBV2, the J gene TRBJ1-2; 7 bases line up with TRBD1. V shed 8 bases and J 7 bases; nucleotides not matched to a gene: 16. The CDR3 totals 15 residues. Germline CDR1 reads SNHLY; CDR2 reads FYNNEI. The CDR3 coding sequence is TGTGCCAGCCGCCAGGGGGGGACCGAGGGCGCTGGCTACACCTTC. Its protein is CASRQGGTEGAGYTF. The full variable domain, its missing parts supplied by reference TRBV2 and TRBJ1-2, is EPEVTQTPSHQVTQMGQEVILRCVPISNHLYFYWYRQILGQKVEFLVSFYNNEISEKSEIFDDQFSVERPDGSNFTLKIRSTKLEDSAMYFCASRQGGTEGAGYTFGSGTRLTVV.

The chain uses TRBV19 and TRBJ1-5; no clear D. Germline-derived CDR1 and CDR2 are LNHDA and SQIVND (reference sequence). With 3 bases removed from V and 8 bases from J, the gap between germline ends came to 17 bases. This CDR3 is 15 amino acids long. The CDR3 region is CASSIGEAGLEPQHF. CDR3 nucleotides: TGTGCCAGTAGTATTGGGGAGGCAGGCCTTGAGCCCCAGCATTTT.

This chain uses TRBV5-1 with TRBJ1-2; D is unclear. The CDR3 runs to 14 residues. Trimming took off 0 bases at V and 8 bases at J, with 14 bases between the two ends. Germline lookup yields CDR1 SGHRS and CDR2 YFSETQ. The CDR3 bases are TGCGCCAGCAGCTTGGCAGGAGGAGAAAGGGGCTACACCTTC. It is translated as CASSLAGGERGYTF.

The gene calls are TRBV6-6 and TRBJ1-4; D call uncertain. This CDR3 spans 16 amino acids. Trimming removed 0 bases from V and 5 bases from J, with 13 bases in between. Germline CDR1 is MNHNY and CDR2 is SVGAGI (reference sequence). CDR3 nucleotides: TGTGCCAGCAGTTACTCGTCGGCACAAGAGAATGAAAAACTGTTTTTT. Translation gives CASSYSSAQENEKLFF.

The genes are TRBV6-4 and TRBJ2-1, with 11 bases lining up with TRBD2. The V gene's germline CDR1 is MRHNA and CDR2 SNTAGT. This CDR3 comprises 15 residues. J was trimmed by 6 bases and V by 0 bases; bases with no gene match: 1. CDR3: CASSDSSGGANEQFF. CDR3 DNA sequence: TGTGCCAGCAGTGACTCTAGCGGGGGGGCCAATGAGCAGTTCTTC.

V gene TRBV6-1 combines with J gene TRBJ1-5; D possibly corresponds to TRBD1 (5 bases). Germline V CDR1 and CDR2: MNHNS, SASEGT. The CDR3 consists of 15 residues. The V and J ends lost 1 base and 6 bases respectively, with 13 bases between them. CDR3 loop: CASSEVKGGTQPQHF. CDR3 in DNA: TGTGCCAGCAGTGAAGTCAAGGGAGGGACTCAGCCCCAGCATTTT.

The CDR3 nucleotides read TGTGCCAGCAGCACCAGGGGGTTTCCCTACGAGCAGTACTTC. Its protein is CASSTRGFPYEQYF. V is TRBV5-6 and J is TRBJ2-7; 7 bases line up with TRBD1. V gave up 4 bases and J gave up 2 bases; unmatched junction bases: 6. This CDR3 region has 14 residues. CDR1 SGHDT and CDR2 YYEEEE come from the germline V gene.

V is TRBV27 and J is TRBJ1-1; D not certain. V shed 6 bases and J shed 1 base, with 9 bases lying between them. Germline V lookup: CDR1 MNHEY, CDR2 SMNVEV (reference sequence). CDR3 length: 13 amino acids. CDR3 in amino acids: CASSPTPNTEAFF. DNA for the CDR3: TGTGCCAGCAGCCCCACACCGAACACTGAAGCTTTCTTT.

The chain couples TRBV9 to TRBJ2-7; TRBD1 matches 8 bases. The CDR3 has 16 residues. The germline V gene encodes CDR1 SGDLS and CDR2 YYNGEE. V shed 4 bases and J 5 bases; nucleotides not matched to a gene: 14. The CDR3 nucleotides read TGTGCCAGCAGCCCCAGGGGGCAGGGCCAGCACCACGAGCAGTACTTC. This gives the protein CASSPRGQGQHHEQYF. The whole variable domain, filled in from reference TRBV9 and TRBJ2-7, reads DSGVTQTPKHLITATGQRVTLRCSPRSGDLSVYWYQQSLDQGLQFLIQYYNGEERAKGNILERFSAQQFPDLHSELNLSSLELGDSALYFCASSPRGQGQHHEQYFGPGTRLTVT.

The rearrangement joins TRBV7-9 to TRBJ2-3; TRBD2 matches 7 bases. V gave up 2 bases and J gave up 0 bases; unmatched junction bases: 8. Germline loops: CDR1 SEHNR, CDR2 FQNEAQ (reference sequence). This CDR3 contains 17 residues. DNA for the CDR3: TGTGCCAGCAGCTTACCTCGACGACTAGCCAGCACAGATACGCAGTATTTT. It encodes CASSLPRRLASTDTQYF.

This chain joins TRBV4-2 and TRBJ2-1; D is perhaps TRBD2 (5 bases). Germline CDR1 and CDR2: LGHNA and YNFKEQ. Between the trimmed V and J ends, which lost 4 bases and 10 bases, there was a span of 14 bases. This CDR3 is built from 13 residues. In DNA, the CDR3 is TGTGCCAGCAGCCCACTCTCGGGAACAGAGCAGTTCTTC. Translating gives CASSPLSGTEQFF.

This clone showed up just once. The genes are TRBV27 and TRBJ2-2; TRBD1 might be the D (5 bases). The germline CDR1 and CDR2 sequences are MNHEY and SMNVEV (reference sequence). The CDR3 contains 14 residues. The V end lost 5 bases, the J end lost 5 bases, and 12 bases lay between the germline ends. CDR3 sequence (DNA): TGTGCCAGCAGTACTGGACACCGGACCGGGGAGCTGTTTTTT. As protein: CASSTGHRTGELFF.

This chain joins TRBV28 and TRBJ2-3; TRBD2 agrees at 7 bases. V was clipped by 3 bases and J by 6 bases; unmatched bases: 15. Germline values: CDR1 MDHEN, CDR2 SYDVKM. The CDR3 runs 17 residues. DNA for the CDR3: TGTGCCAGCAGTTTGGGGCAGGGCGGGAGTTTCAGGGATACGCAGTATTTT. It translates to CASSLGQGGSFRDTQYF.

The chain carries TRBV5-6 and TRBJ2-6; D may match TRBD1 or TRBD2 (7 bases each). V lost 3 bases, J lost 2 bases, and 12 bases lay in between. The CDR3 spans 16 residues. Germline assignment: CDR1 SGHDT and CDR2 YYEEEE. CDR3 loop: CASSSTGRAGANVLTF. The CDR3 DNA reads TGTGCCAGCAGCTCGACAGGGAGGGCTGGGGCCAACGTCCTGACTTTC.

V and J are TRBV4-1 and TRBJ2-6; D is possibly TRBD2 (5 bases). Germline CDR1 and CDR2: MGHRA and YSYEKL. There are 18 residues in the CDR3. Trimming took off 1 base at V and 4 bases at J, with 17 bases between the two ends. Written as DNA, the CDR3 is TGCGCCAGCAGCCAAGTCGTGGCGGAGACGGGGGGGGCCAACGTCCTGACTTTC. Encoded protein: CASSQVVAETGGANVLTF.

This clone turned up a few times. CDR3 DNA sequence: TGCAGCGTTCCCCCCAGGGAGAATGGCTACACCTTC. Translating gives CSVPPRENGYTF. The rearrangement uses TRBV29-1 and TRBJ1-2; weak D call: TRBD1 (5 bases). In germline, CDR1 is SQVTM, CDR2 ANQGSEA. Between the trimmed V and J ends, which lost 5 bases and 6 bases, there was a span of 13 bases. The CDR3 consists of 12 residues.

The CDR3 nucleotides read TGTGCCAGCAGCTTAGAGGCATCAGGGGAAAAACTGTTTTTT. The encoded protein is CASSLEASGEKLFF. This chain joins TRBV11-2 and TRBJ1-4, with TRBD1 as a possible D gene (5 bases). The CDR3 spans 14 residues. CDR1 is SGHAT, CDR2 FQNNGV, per germline. V was clipped by 0 bases and J by 8 bases, with 10 bases between them.

The chain recombines TRBV13 with TRBJ2-3; D is perhaps TRBD2 (7 bases). The CDR3 is 16 amino acids. V was cut by 7 bases and J by 2 bases, with 19 bases left in between. Germline V CDR1 and CDR2: PRHDT, FYEKMQ (reference sequence). CDR3 nucleotides: TGTGCCAGCAACCGACGGGCGGGGGCCTCCACAGATACGCAGTATTTT. The encoded protein is CASNRRAGASTDTQYF. The entire variable domain, with the rest obtained from reference TRBV13 and TRBJ2-3, is as follows: AAGVIQSPRHLIKEKRETATLKCYPIPRHDTVYWYQQGPGQDPQFLISFYEKMQSDKGSIPDRFSAQQFSDYHSELNMSSLELGDSALYFCASNRRAGASTDTQYFGPGTRLTVL.

This chain uses TRBV29-1 with TRBJ1-1; perhaps TRBD1 as D (6 bases). Trimming took off 6 bases at V and 4 bases at J, with 15 bases between the two ends. The CDR3 loop spans 13 amino acids. In germline, CDR1 is SQVTM, CDR2 ANQGSEA. CDR3 amino acids: CSVGHSDSTEAFF. The CDR3 nucleotides read TGCAGCGTGGGACACTCCGATTCCACTGAAGCTTTCTTT.

The chain recombines TRBV29-1 with TRBJ2-1; 9 bases align to TRBD2. CDR1 is SQVTM and CDR2 is ANQGSEA in the germline V gene. This CDR3 is built from 16 residues. After removal of 6 bases from V and 5 bases from J, the junction contained 14 bases not matched to a gene. The CDR3 is CSVLARLAVTDNEQFF. The CDR3 DNA reads TGCAGCGTGTTAGCCCGACTAGCGGTAACGGACAATGAGCAGTTCTTC.

This clone was counted once. The chain is built from TRBV6-4 and TRBJ2-2; 8 nucleotides match TRBD2. CDR3 length: 15 amino acids. Trimming at V came to 4 bases and at J to 4 bases, leaving 5 bases not matched to a gene. Germline V lookup: CDR1 MRHNA, CDR2 SNTAGT. The CDR3 here is CASSVIGGATGELFF. In nucleotides, the CDR3 is TGTGCCAGCAGTGTTATCGGGGGGGCCACCGGGGAGCTGTTTTTT.

Here the CDR3 reads CATRTGSWTNEKLFF. The DNA for the CDR3 is TGTGCCACCCGGACAGGATCATGGACTAATGAAAAACTGTTTTTT. The chain employs TRBV15 and TRBJ1-4; 7 bases fit TRBD1. In germline, CDR1 is LNHNV, CDR2 YYDKDF (reference sequence). This CDR3 has 15 amino acids. J was trimmed by 2 bases and V by 8 bases; bases with no gene match: 8.